This entry features one TCR beta chain sequence. Its matching antigen is unknown. The CDR3 length is 16 residues. Germline CDR1 and CDR2: DFQATT and SNEGSKA (reference sequence). V dropped 4 bases and J dropped 4 bases, with 20 bases sitting between them. TCRdb re-analysed the RT-PCR reads in MiXCR, keeping a single row per CDR3 protein. The sample holds about 300,000 distinct CDR3 sequences, 20% to 25% seen once. The data stem from a study of response to subunit inactivated influenza vaccine. Broader study findings: The authors suggested that few new T cells are recruited per seasonal influenza vaccination.

This chain joins TRBV20-1 and TRBJ1-3; tentatively, D is TRBD1 (5 bases). Sequenced here: PBMCs from blood, sampled roughly 20 months after vaccination. This sequence originates from a man between 50 and 69 years old who received an inactivated influenza vaccine. CDR3 nucleotide sequence: TGCAGTGCTAAAACCGGGGGACCAACGCTCGGAAACACCATATATTTT. It codes for CSAKTGGPTLGNTIYF.